One and the same sample provided the 31 T cell receptor beta chains below, sequenced in a study of CD8 T cells in ankylosing spondylitis. One entry per CDR3 protein, called by TCRdb with MiXCR from the 5' RACE reads. The profile covers 200,000 to 300,000 distinct CDR3 sequences, with 32% appearing a single time and approximately 4.6% taken by the ten largest. The sequencing input was blood, either unsorted or a sorted T cell fraction (not recorded which). Receptor source: a male donor with ankylosing spondylitis or in good health (not recorded which).

The gene calls are TRBV7-2 and TRBJ2-7, with D tentatively TRBD1 or TRBD2 (5 bases each). CDR1 is SGHTA, CDR2 FQGNSA, per germline. V lost 1 base and J 2 bases, leaving 12 bases between the germline ends. There are 15 residues in the CDR3. The CDR3 is CASSLVQAGTYEQYF. The CDR3 DNA reads as TGTGCCAGCAGCTTAGTACAGGCGGGTACCTACGAGCAGTACTTC.

The J gene is TRBJ2-1, the V gene TRBV20-1; TRBD2 aligns across 7 bases. The ends lost 4 bases at V and 8 bases at J; junction bases unmatched: 11. The CDR3 has 14 residues. The germline V gene has CDR1 DFQATT and CDR2 SNEGSKA (reference sequence). CDR3 bases: TGCAGTGCTAAGACTAGCCTTCTTGCCCATGAGCAGTTCTTC. Its translation: CSAKTSLLAHEQFF.

This chain links TRBV11-2 with TRBJ2-7; no definite D call. V was pared by 5 bases and J by 2 bases, with 13 bases between. CDR3 size: 14 residues. CDR1 SGHAT and CDR2 FQNNGV come from the germline V gene. The CDR3 DNA reads TGTGCCAGCAGCCTCCCGAACCTAGCCTACGAGCAGTACTTC. Translated: CASSLPNLAYEQYF.

For the CDR3, the DNA is TGTGCCATCTTTGACCCCGAGACAGGGTGGAACACTGAAGCTTTCTTT. As protein: CAIFDPETGWNTEAFF. The genes are TRBV6-1 and TRBJ1-1, with 7 bases fitting TRBD1. The V segment lost 10 bases and the J segment 1 base; nucleotides outside the gene matches: 15. CDR3 size: 16 residues. Germline CDR1 and CDR2: MNHNS and SASEGT.

This clonotype appeared once. A much larger clone is a single base away; this may be a read error. V usage is TRBV12-3 or TRBV12-4 and J usage is TRBJ2-4; possible D gene TRBD1, 6 bases. The CDR3 covers 14 residues. V lost 1 base and J 12 bases, leaving 16 bases between the germline ends. This CDR3 reads CASSLGTRGHSQYF. The CDR3 DNA sequence: TGTGCCAGCAGTTTAGGGACCAGGGGACACAGTCAGTACTTC.

This clonotype was observed a handful of times. The V and J genes are TRBV9 and TRBJ2-5, with D uncertain. Germline lookup yields CDR1 SGDLS and CDR2 YYNGEE. V was clipped by 4 bases and J by 14 bases, with 21 bases between them. CDR3 size: 13 residues. The CDR3 loop reads CASSHKGTGLVYF. In DNA, the CDR3 is TGTGCCAGCAGCCACAAGGGCACGGGTCTCGTTTACTTC.

The CDR3, as DNA: TGTGCCAGCAGCTTTCGGGGTTCGAGTACTGAAGCTTTCTTT. Translating it yields CASSFRGSSTEAFF. V is TRBV7-9 and J is TRBJ1-1; D unresolved. CDR3 length: 14 amino acids. In germline, CDR1 is SEHNR, CDR2 FQNEAQ (reference sequence). Trimming cost V 3 bases and J 5 bases, with 13 bases left between them.

This chain joins TRBV20-1 and TRBJ2-7; possible D gene TRBD1, 6 bases. Trimming took off 0 bases at V and 0 bases at J, with 12 bases between the two ends. Germline values: CDR1 DFQATT, CDR2 SNEGSKA (reference sequence). This CDR3 has 15 residues. CDR3 amino acids: CSARETGRSSYEQYF. The CDR3 DNA reads TGCAGTGCTAGAGAGACAGGCCGAAGCTCCTACGAGCAGTACTTC.

Written as DNA, the CDR3 is TGTGCCAGCAGCCCAGGGACTAGCTCCAATGAGCAGTTCTTC. It encodes CASSPGTSSNEQFF. V is TRBV12-3 or TRBV12-4 and J is TRBJ2-1, with 9 bases that match TRBD2. V lost 6 bases and J lost 6; bases outside the gene matches: 6. The CDR3 has 14 residues.

This rearrangement joins TRBV30 to TRBJ2-7; 9 positions match TRBD1. Germline-derived CDR1 and CDR2 are GTSNPN and SVGIG (reference sequence). J was trimmed by 9 bases and V by 2 bases; bases with no gene match: 5. The CDR3 is 12 amino acids. CDR3 amino acids: CAWSQGQGAQYF. The CDR3 DNA reads as TGTGCCTGGAGTCAGGGACAGGGTGCGCAGTACTTC.

The chain combines TRBV20-1 with TRBJ2-7; tentative D call: TRBD2 (5 bases). Deletions cut 2 bases from V and 4 bases from J, with 12 bases between. The CDR3 is 13 residues long. In germline, CDR1 is DFQATT, CDR2 SNEGSKA (reference sequence). The CDR3 DNA reads TGCAGTGCTAGACCGAACCGGGAATACGAGCAGTACTTC. Translation gives CSARPNREYEQYF.

This clonotype was detected only once. The chain links TRBV28 to TRBJ2-5; the D gene could be TRBD1 or TRBD2 (5 bases each). V was cut by 3 bases and J by 0 bases, with 8 bases left in between. Germline CDR1 is MDHEN and CDR2 is SYDVKM. The CDR3 loop spans 14 amino acids. CDR3 sequence reads: CASSLEDNQETQYF. CDR3 sequence (DNA): TGTGCCAGCAGTTTGGAGGACAACCAAGAGACCCAGTACTTC.

DNA for the CDR3: TGCAGTGCTAGAGGGCCCGAGTATCCGTTCTTC. Translation: CSARGPEYPFF. The V call is TRBV20-1, the J call TRBJ2-1; D remains ambiguous. In germline, CDR1 is DFQATT, CDR2 SNEGSKA (reference sequence). This CDR3 has 11 residues. Trimming pared 1 base from V and 15 bases from J, leaving 13 bases between.

The genes are TRBV7-9 and TRBJ1-2; possible D gene TRBD1, 5 bases. Germline CDR1 and CDR2: SEHNR and FQNEAQ (reference sequence). V shed 5 bases and J shed 6 bases, with 16 bases lying between them. The CDR3 sequence is 14 residues long. The CDR3 protein is CASSPGASLHGYTF. CDR3 DNA: TGTGCCAGCAGCCCCGGGGCCTCCTTGCATGGCTACACCTTC. Full variable domain (missing parts from reference TRBV7-9 and TRBJ1-2): DTGVSQNPRHKITKRGQNVTFRCDPISEHNRLYWYRQTLGQGPEFLTYFQNEAQLEKSRLLSDRFSAERPKGSFSTLEIQRTEQGDSAMYLCASSPGASLHGYTFGSGTRLTVV.

The table lists this clonotype with many counts. V is TRBV20-1 and J is TRBJ2-5; the D gene is possibly TRBD2 (5 bases). Germline loops: CDR1 DFQATT, CDR2 SNEGSKA (reference sequence). V gave up 0 bases and J gave up 2 bases, with 13 bases separating them. The CDR3 totals 15 residues. DNA for the CDR3: TGCAGTGCTAGAGACAGCGGCGGGCTACAAGAGACCCAGTACTTC. Protein sequence: CSARDSGGLQETQYF.

Only a few counts were recorded for this clonotype. The chain has TRBV20-1 and TRBJ2-3; D remains unclear. The CDR3 sequence is 14 residues long. Germline CDR1 DFQATT, CDR2 SNEGSKA (reference sequence). Trimming removed 6 bases from V and 1 base from J, with 14 bases in between. The CDR3 DNA sequence: TGCAGTGCGCCTCCTCCGGGCGGCACAGATACGCAGTATTTT. Protein product: CSAPPPGGTDTQYF.

This clonotype has a handful of counts. This chain uses TRBV11-2 with TRBJ2-7, with D unclear. Germline V gives CDR1 SGHAT, CDR2 FQNNGV. The CDR3 runs 14 residues. V lost 6 bases to trimming and J lost 2 bases, with 14 bases between them. The CDR3 region has the DNA TGTGCCAGCAGAGGTACCACACCAGCCTACGAGCAGTACTTC. This gives the protein CASRGTTPAYEQYF. The entire variable domain, with the rest obtained from reference TRBV11-2 and TRBJ2-7, is as follows: EAGVAQSPRYKIIEKRQSVAFWCNPISGHATLYWYQQILGQGPKLLIQFQNNGVVDDSQLPKDRFSAERLKGVDSTLKIQPAKLEDSAVYLCASRGTTPAYEQYFGPGTRLTVT.

V is TRBV12-3 or TRBV12-4 and J is TRBJ2-2; D call uncertain. The CDR3 runs 17 residues. V was pared by 2 bases and J by 5 bases, with 18 bases between. The CDR3: CASSLPRTVVRTGELFF. The CDR3 region has the DNA TGTGCCAGCAGTTTACCCCGGACGGTGGTTAGGACCGGGGAGCTGTTTTTT.

The sample holds many counts of this clonotype. V gene TRBV29-1 combines with J gene TRBJ2-7; D possibly corresponds to TRBD1 (6 bases). Germline V CDR1 and CDR2: SQVTM, ANQGSEA. The CDR3 totals 12 residues. V lost 4 bases to trimming and J lost 3 bases, with 10 bases between them. CDR3 sequence (DNA): TGCAGCGTTGGTCGGGACAACTACGAGCAGTACTTC. Translating it yields CSVGRDNYEQYF.

This clonotype was observed a single time. The chain couples TRBV11-2 to TRBJ1-2; D gene ambiguous. In germline, CDR1 is SGHAT, CDR2 FQNNGV. The CDR3 sequence is 14 residues long. Trimming left V 3 bases short and J 1 base short, with 9 bases between. The CDR3 protein is CASSLVEGNYGYTF. In DNA, the CDR3 is TGTGCCAGCAGCTTGGTAGAGGGTAACTATGGCTACACCTTC.

This chain links TRBV29-1 with TRBJ1-1, with D unresolved. This CDR3 has 13 amino acids. Germline lookup yields CDR1 SQVTM and CDR2 ANQGSEA. Trimming stripped 3 bases from V and 4 bases from J, with 12 bases between. Here the CDR3 DNA reads TGCAGCGTTGAGTGGTCAGGTGGCACTGAAGCTTTCTTT. Protein product: CSVEWSGGTEAFF.

This clonotype has just a few counts. The chain is built from TRBV20-1 and TRBJ2-7; 11 bases are a match to TRBD2. This CDR3 has 15 residues. Trimming took 2 bases from V and 5 from J; bases not matched to a gene: 8. CDR1 DFQATT and CDR2 SNEGSKA come from the germline V gene (reference sequence). The chain's CDR3 is CSARSGLAVTHEQYF. As DNA, the CDR3 is TGCAGTGCTAGATCGGGACTAGCGGTAACCCACGAGCAGTACTTC.

This clonotype was seen more than once but under ten times. The rearrangement links TRBV5-1 to TRBJ2-3, with no clear D. V was cut by 5 bases and J by 4 bases, with 11 bases left in between. This CDR3 spans 13 amino acids. Germline CDR1 SGHRS, CDR2 YFSETQ. CDR3 region: CASSLWAADTQYF. CDR3 coding DNA: TGCGCCAGCAGTTTGTGGGCCGCAGATACGCAGTATTTT.

This chain uses TRBV28 with TRBJ1-1; no firm D call. The CDR3 consists of 16 residues. Trimming stripped 6 bases from V and 5 bases from J, with 22 bases between. The germline CDR1 and CDR2 sequences are MDHEN and SYDVKM. CDR3 DNA: TGTGCCAGCAGAACCCCTCGGGCATCACTTAAGACTGAAGCTTTCTTT. This codes for CASRTPRASLKTEAFF. Full variable domain (outside the CDR3, taken from reference TRBV28 and TRBJ1-1): DVKVTQSSRYLVKRTGEKVFLECVQDMDHENMFWYRQDPGLGLRLIYFSYDVKMKEKGDIPEGYSVSREKKERFSLILESASTNQTSMYLCASRTPRASLKTEAFFGQGTRLTVV.

The chain uses TRBV20-1 and TRBJ1-1; weak D call: TRBD1 (5 bases). Deletions cut 3 bases from V and 8 bases from J, with 13 bases between. CDR1 and CDR2 from the germline V gene are DFQATT and SNEGSKA (reference sequence). The length of the CDR3 is 12 residues. CDR3 sequence: CSARRDSLEAFF. CDR3 in DNA: TGCAGTGCTAGGCGGGACTCCCTCGAAGCTTTCTTT.

The genes are TRBV15 and TRBJ2-5; no reliable D call. Germline values: CDR1 LNHNV, CDR2 YYDKDF (reference sequence). Trimming took off 0 bases at V and 5 bases at J, with 10 bases between the two ends. This CDR3 contains 14 residues. The CDR3, as DNA: TGTGCCACCAGCAGAGATGGTCTGGGGGAGACCCAGTACTTC. Protein sequence: CATSRDGLGETQYF.

The CDR3 DNA is TGCAGTGCCAACAAGGGGGGACAGGTAAATCAGCCCCAGCATTTT. It yields the protein CSANKGGQVNQPQHF. The chain uses TRBV20-1 and TRBJ1-5, with 8 bases matching TRBD1. Germline V gives CDR1 DFQATT, CDR2 SNEGSKA (reference sequence). V lost 6 bases, J lost 4 bases, and 11 bases stayed unmatched. The CDR3 covers 15 residues.

The gene calls are TRBV6-2 or TRBV6-3 and TRBJ2-5; 12 nucleotides match TRBD1. In germline, CDR1 is MNHEY, CDR2 SVGEGT. This CDR3 comprises 17 residues. Trimming took 3 bases from V and 4 from J; bases not matched to a gene: 9. The CDR3 region has the DNA TGTGCCAGCAGTTATAATCTGGGACAGGGGGCCGGAGAGACCCAGTACTTC. As protein: CASSYNLGQGAGETQYF.

V usage is TRBV25-1 and J usage is TRBJ2-3, with D maybe TRBD1 (6 bases). Germline-derived CDR1 and CDR2 are MGHDK and SYGVNS. CDR3 length: 13 residues. Trimming took off 2 bases at V and 5 bases at J, with 8 bases between the two ends. The CDR3 reads CASSEGGLDTQYF. DNA of the CDR3: TGTGCCAGCAGTGAAGGGGGCTTAGATACGCAGTATTTT.

This clonotype was seen ten or more times. V is TRBV29-1 and J is TRBJ1-2; 7 bases align to TRBD1. The germline V gene has CDR1 SQVTM and CDR2 ANQGSEA. CDR3 length equals 12 residues. V shed 5 bases and J 4 bases; nucleotides not matched to a gene: 4. The CDR3 is CSVTGVAYGYTF. In DNA, the CDR3 is TGCAGCGTTACAGGGGTGGCCTATGGCTACACCTTC.

This clonotype was observed once. The chain has TRBV27 and TRBJ2-5, with 9 bases matching TRBD2. Germline loops: CDR1 MNHEY, CDR2 SMNVEV (reference sequence). V was clipped by 6 bases and J by 3 bases; unmatched bases: 11. CDR3 size: 16 residues. The DNA for the CDR3 is TGTGCCAGCAGCTTTTTGCGGGGGGGGATGGAAGAGACCCAGTACTTC. It encodes CASSFLRGGMEETQYF.